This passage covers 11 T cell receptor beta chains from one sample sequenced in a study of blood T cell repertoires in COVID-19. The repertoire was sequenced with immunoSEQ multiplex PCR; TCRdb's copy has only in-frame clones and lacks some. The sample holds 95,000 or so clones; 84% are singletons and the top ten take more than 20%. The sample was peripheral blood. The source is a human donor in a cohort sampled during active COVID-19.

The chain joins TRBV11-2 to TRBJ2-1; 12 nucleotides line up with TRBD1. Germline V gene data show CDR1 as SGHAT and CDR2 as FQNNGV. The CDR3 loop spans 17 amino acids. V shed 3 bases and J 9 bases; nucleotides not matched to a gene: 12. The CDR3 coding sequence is TGTGCCAGCAGCTTTGGACTTACCGGGACAGGGGGCGGTGAGCAGTTCTTC. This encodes CASSFGLTGTGGGEQFF.

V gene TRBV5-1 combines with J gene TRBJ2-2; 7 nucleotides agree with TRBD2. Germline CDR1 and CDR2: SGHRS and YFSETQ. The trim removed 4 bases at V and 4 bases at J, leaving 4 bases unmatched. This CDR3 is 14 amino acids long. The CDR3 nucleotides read TGCGCCAGCAGCCCAGGGAGGGGCACCGGGGAGCTGTTTTTT. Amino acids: CASSPGRGTGELFF. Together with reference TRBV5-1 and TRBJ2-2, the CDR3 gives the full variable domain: KAGVTQTPRYLIKTRGQQVTLSCSPISGHRSVSWYQQTPGQGLQFLFEYFSETQRNKGNFPGRFSGRQFSNSRSEMNVSTLELGDSALYLCASSPGRGTGELFFGEGSRLTVL.

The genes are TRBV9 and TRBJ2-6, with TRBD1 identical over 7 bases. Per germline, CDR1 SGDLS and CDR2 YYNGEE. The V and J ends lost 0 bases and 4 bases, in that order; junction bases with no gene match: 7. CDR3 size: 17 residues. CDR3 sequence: CASSVGGDSSGANVLTF. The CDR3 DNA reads TGTGCCAGCAGCGTAGGAGGGGACAGTTCGGGGGCCAACGTCCTGACTTTC.

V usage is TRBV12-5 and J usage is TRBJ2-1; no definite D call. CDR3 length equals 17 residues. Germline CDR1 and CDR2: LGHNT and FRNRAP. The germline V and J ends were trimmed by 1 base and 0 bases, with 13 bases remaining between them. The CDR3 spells CASGLGVARSSYNEQFF. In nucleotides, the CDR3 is TGTGCTAGTGGTTTGGGGGTCGCGAGGAGCTCCTACAATGAGCAGTTCTTC. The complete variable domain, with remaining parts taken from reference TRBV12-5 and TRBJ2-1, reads DARVTQTPRHKVTEMGQEVTMRCQPILGHNTVFWYRQTMMQGLELLAYFRNRAPLDDSGMPKDRFSAEMPDATLATLKIQPSEPRDSAVYFCASGLGVARSSYNEQFFGPGTRLTVL.

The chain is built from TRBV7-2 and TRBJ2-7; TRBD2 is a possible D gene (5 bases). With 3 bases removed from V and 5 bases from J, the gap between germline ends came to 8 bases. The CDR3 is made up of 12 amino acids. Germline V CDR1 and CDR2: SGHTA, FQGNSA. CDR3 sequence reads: CASSFYGDEQYF. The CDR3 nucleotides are TGTGCCAGCAGCTTTTACGGGGACGAGCAGTACTTC. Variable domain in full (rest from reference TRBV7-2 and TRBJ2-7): GAGVSQSPSNKVTEKGKDVELRCDPISGHTALYWYRQSLGQGLEFLIYFQGNSAPDKSGLPSDRFSAERTGGSVSTLTIQRTQQEDSAVYLCASSFYGDEQYFGPGTRLTVT.

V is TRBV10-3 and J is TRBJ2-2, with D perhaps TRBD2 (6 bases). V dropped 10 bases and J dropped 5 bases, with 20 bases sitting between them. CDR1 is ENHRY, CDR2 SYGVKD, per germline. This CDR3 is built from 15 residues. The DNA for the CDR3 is TGTGCCACCAGCCACAGCGTCGGAGGGACCGGGGAGCTGTTTTTT. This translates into CATSHSVGGTGELFF.

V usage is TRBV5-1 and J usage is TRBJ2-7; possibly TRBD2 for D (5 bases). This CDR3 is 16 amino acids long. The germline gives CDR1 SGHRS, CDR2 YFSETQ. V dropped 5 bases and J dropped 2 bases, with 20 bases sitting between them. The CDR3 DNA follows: TGCGCCAGCAGTTCCCCAATACGGGAAGATACCTACGAGCAGTACTTC. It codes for CASSSPIREDTYEQYF.

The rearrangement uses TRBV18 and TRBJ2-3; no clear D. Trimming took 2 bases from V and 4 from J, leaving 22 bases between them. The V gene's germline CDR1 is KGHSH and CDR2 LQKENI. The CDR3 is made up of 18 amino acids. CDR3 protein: CASSPEILPFLGPDTQYF. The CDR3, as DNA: TGTGCCAGCTCACCAGAGATTTTGCCTTTCCTGGGCCCAGATACGCAGTATTTT.

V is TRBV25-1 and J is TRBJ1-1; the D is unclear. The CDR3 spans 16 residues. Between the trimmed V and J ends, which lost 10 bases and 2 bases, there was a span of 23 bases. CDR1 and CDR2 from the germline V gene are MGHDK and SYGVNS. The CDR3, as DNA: TGTGCCACCCAGGAGGGTGGACTGACGGGCAACACTGAAGCTTTCTTT. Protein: CATQEGGLTGNTEAFF. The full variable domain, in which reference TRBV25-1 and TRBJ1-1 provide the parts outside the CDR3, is EADIYQTPRYLVIGTGKKITLECSQTMGHDKMYWYQQDPGMELHLIHYSYGVNSTEKGDLSSESTVSRIRTEHFPLTLESARPSHTSQYLCATQEGGLTGNTEAFFGQGTRLTVV.

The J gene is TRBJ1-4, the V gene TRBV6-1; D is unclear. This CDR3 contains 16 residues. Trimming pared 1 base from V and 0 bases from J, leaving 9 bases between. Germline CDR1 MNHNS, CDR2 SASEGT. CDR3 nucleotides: TGTGCCAGCAGTGAAGGGCGAGCGCCAACTAATGAAAAACTGTTTTTT. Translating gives CASSEGRAPTNEKLFF.

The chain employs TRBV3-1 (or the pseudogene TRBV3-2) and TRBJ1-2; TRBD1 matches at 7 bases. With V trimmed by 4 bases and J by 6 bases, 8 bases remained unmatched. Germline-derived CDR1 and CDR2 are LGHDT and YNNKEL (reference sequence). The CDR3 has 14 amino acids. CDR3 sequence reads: CASSPRQGLDGYTF. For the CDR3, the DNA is TGTGCCAGCAGCCCCAGACAGGGACTTGATGGCTACACCTTC.